The source of this TCR beta chain is a study of CD8 T cells in Susac syndrome. Study conclusions and caveats: That the number of individuals in its TCR sequencing and HLA analysis was relatively small was acknowledged by the study.

Random hexamers were used to reverse transcribe roughly 0.45 to 1 ug of RNA. TCRdb used MiXCR to reprocess the immunoSEQ multiplex PCR reads, holding one entry per CDR3 protein. The table shows under 200,000 distinct CDR3 sequences, with approximately 94% occurring only once. The CDR3 sequence is 14 residues long. V lost 4 bases, J lost 5 bases, and 3 bases stayed unmatched. Germline V CDR1 and CDR2: SNHLY, FYNNEI. Note on this clonotype: Its antigen remains unidentified.

Material for sequencing was CD4+ T cells from PBMCs. This clonotype was obtained from a human donor with Susac syndrome. The genes are TRBV2 and TRBJ2-5, with 11 bases lining up with TRBD1. DNA for the CDR3: TGTGCCAGCAGTGCCGGGACAGGGGGTGAGACCCAGTACTTC. It codes for CASSAGTGGETQYF.